This is a list of T cell receptor beta chains from one sample in a study of blood T cell repertoires in COVID-19. Only in-frame clones appear in the TCRdb table, and some are missing; sequencing was by immunoSEQ multiplex PCR. The sample has hundreds of thousands of clones, more than 75% seen once. The material sequenced was PBMCs or T cells enriched from blood (not recorded which). The receptor source for this set is an older woman in a cohort exposed to, infected with or recovered from COVID-19 (not recorded which). Both conserved end residues are part of each CDR3. D genes are given only for firm matches. The size entry is marked missing in some rows and otherwise reads once, few, many or a size class.

TRBJ2-3	-	TRBV7-8	-	TGTGCCAGCAGCTTAGGGGCTAGCACAGATACGCAGTATTTT	CASSLGASTDTQYF
TRBJ2-5	-	TRBV5-6	-	TGTGCCAGCAGCTTAACGGGACTCTGGGGGACCCAGTACTTC	CASSLTGLWGTQYF
TRBJ2-1	-	TRBV9	-	TGTGCCAGCAGCGTAGATGGAGGCAATGAGCAGTTCTTC	CASSVDGGNEQFF
TRBJ2-1	TRBD2	TRBV30	-	TGTGCCTGGAGCGCGGGAGAGTTGAATGAGCAGTTCTTC	CAWSAGELNEQFF
TRBJ1-2	-	TRBV5-1	-	TGCGCCAGCAGCCCTGCGGGGGCGGGTGGCTACACCTTC	CASSPAGAGGYTF
TRBJ2-1	TRBD2	TRBV7-2	-	TGTGCCAGCAGCTTACAGACTAGCGACAATGAGCAGTTCTTC	CASSLQTSDNEQFF
TRBJ2-1	TRBD1	TRBV19	-	TGTGCCGTAAAAGGACAGGCAACCTACAATGAGCAGTTCTTC	CAVKGQATYNEQFF
TRBJ2-2	-	TRBV5-1	-	TGCGCCAGCGGCAGGGACACCGGGGAGCTGTTTTTT	CASGRDTGELFF
TRBJ2-7	TRBD1	TRBV24-1	-	TGTGCCACCAGCGACAGGGGCGAGCAGTACTTC	CATSDRGEQYF
TRBJ2-7	-	TRBV5-1	few	TGCGCCAGCAGCTTGGCCGGGGGTCCCTCTCCCGAGCAGTACTTC	CASSLAGGPSPEQYF
TRBJ2-5	-	TRBV15	-	TGTGCCACCAGCAGAGATCTCCCAGGACAGCAAGAGACCCAGTACTTC	CATSRDLPGQQETQYF
TRBJ2-7	-	TRBV3-1/TRBV3-2	-	TGTGCCAGCAGGCCCACCCTGAGCTCCTACGAGCAGTACTTC	CASRPTLSSYEQYF
TRBJ2-7	TRBD1	TRBV30	once	TGTGCCTGGAGTGTACCCGGACAGGGGCTCTATTACGAGCAGTACTTC	CAWSVPGQGLYYEQYF
TRBJ2-3	-	TRBV7-9	-	TGTGCCAGCAGCCCGCGGGGCCCAGATACGCAGTATTTT	CASSPRGPDTQYF
TRBJ1-6	-	TRBV14	-	TGTGCCAGCGGTAGGGGAAATTCACCCCTCCACTTT	CASGRGNSPLHF
TRBJ2-5	TRBD2	TRBV2	-	TGTGCCAGCAGTGGCGGGAGCGAGACCCAGTACTTC	CASSGGSETQYF
TRBJ2-3	-	TRBV6-5	-	TGTGCCAGCAGTTACTCCGGACGGACTCCCACAGATACGCAGTATTTT	CASSYSGRTPTDTQYF
TRBJ1-6	TRBD1	TRBV5-4	-	TGTGCCAGCAGCAAGACAGGGGCCAATTCACCCCTCCACTTT	CASSKTGANSPLHF
TRBJ1-2	TRBD1	TRBV28	-	TGTGCCAGCAGCCGACAGGGGGGCAACTATGGCTACACCTTC	CASSRQGGNYGYTF
TRBJ1-2	TRBD1	TRBV6-5	once	TGTGCCAGCAGTTATGCCGGACAGGGGACTAATGGCTACACCTTC	CASSYAGQGTNGYTF
TRBJ1-5	-	TRBV2	once	TGTGCCAGTAGAGCCGGGGTAGACAATCAGCCCCAGCATTTT	CASRAGVDNQPQHF
TRBJ2-5	TRBD2	TRBV3-1/TRBV3-2	-	TGTGCCAGCAGCCTCTCGGGACTAGCGGGAGGAGGAGGAGAGACCCAGTACTTC	CASSLSGLAGGGGETQYF
TRBJ2-1	TRBD2	TRBV3-1/TRBV3-2	-	TGTGCCAGCAGCCAAGGTGGAGGGAGGGATGAGCAGTTCTTC	CASSQGGGRDEQFF
TRBJ1-1	TRBD1	TRBV7-2	-	TGTGCCAGCAGCCCATGGACAGGGAACACTGAAGCTTTCTTT	CASSPWTGNTEAFF
TRBJ1-3	-	TRBV18	-	TGTGCCAGCTCACCAGGCCCAGGAAACACCATATATTTT	CASSPGPGNTIYF
TRBJ2-5	-	TRBV5-4	-	TGTGCCAGCAGCTTGCGGCTAGCGCAAGAGACCCAGTACTTC	CASSLRLAQETQYF
TRBJ2-3	-	TRBV10-3	-	TGTGCCATCAGTGAAGGAGGTGGGATCACAGATACGCAGTATTTT	CAISEGGGITDTQYF
TRBJ2-7	TRBD1	TRBV18	-	TGTGCCAGCTCACCGGGACAGTCGGCCTACGAGCAGTACTTC	CASSPGQSAYEQYF
TRBJ2-6	-	TRBV6-5	-	TGTGCCATTAAGGGGGCTGGGGCCAACGTCCTGACTTTC	CAIKGAGANVLTF
TRBJ2-3	-	TRBV9	few	TGTGCCAGCAGCGTTGCCAGGGCCACAGATACGCAGTATTTT	CASSVARATDTQYF
TRBJ2-7	TRBD1	TRBV11-1	-	TGTGCCAGCAGCTTAGCCGGGACAGGGGCCTACGAGCAGTACTTC	CASSLAGTGAYEQYF
TRBJ2-1	TRBD1	TRBV20-1	-	TGCAGTGCTAAGGGACAGAATGAGCAGTTCTTC	CSAKGQNEQFF
TRBJ2-1	-	TRBV7-3	-	TGTGCCAGCAGCTTAACGGCATCGATACGGGGTAATGAGCAGTTCTTC	CASSLTASIRGNEQFF
TRBJ2-1	TRBD1	TRBV28	-	TGTGCCAGCAGTTTTCAGGGGACAGGGAGTGATGAGCAGTTCTTC	CASSFQGTGSDEQFF
TRBJ2-7	TRBD1	TRBV5-6	-	TGTGCCAGCAGCTTGACGAGAGGCGGGACAGGGGACTACGAGCAGTACTTC	CASSLTRGGTGDYEQYF
TRBJ2-1	TRBD2	TRBV12-5	-	TGTGCTAGTGGTTTCCCGCCTAGCGGGGGATCCTACAATGAGCAGTTCTTC	CASGFPPSGGSYNEQFF
TRBJ2-3	TRBD2	TRBV30	-	TGTGCCTGGAGACTAGCGGGTGGAACAGATACGCAGTATTTT	CAWRLAGGTDTQYF
TRBJ2-1	TRBD2	TRBV5-1	-	TGCGCCAGCAGCTTGAAAGCGGGTTCCGGGACTAGCGTCCGCAATGAGCAGTTCTTC	CASSLKAGSGTSVRNEQFF
TRBJ2-7	-	TRBV24-1	-	TGTGCCACCAGTGACGCTCACAGGGCAGAGCAGTACTTC	CATSDAHRAEQYF
TRBJ1-2	TRBD1	TRBV28	-	TGTGCCAGCAGTTTGGCGTACAGGGGAGGCTATGGCTACACCTTC	CASSLAYRGGYGYTF
TRBJ2-7	TRBD2	TRBV11-1	-	TGTGCCAGCAGCAGGACTAGCGGGAGCTCCTACGAGCAGTACTTC	CASSRTSGSSYEQYF
TRBJ1-1	-	TRBV28	-	TGTGCCAGCAGTTTATACGGGGGTGTACCGCCAGAAGCTTTCTTT	CASSLYGGVPPEAFF
TRBJ2-3	-	TRBV5-6	-	TGTGCCAGCAGCTTGGATCTGGGCGACGCAGATACGCAGTATTTT	CASSLDLGDADTQYF
TRBJ1-4	-	TRBV19	-	TGTGCCAGTCAAGACCGGAGCGAAAAACTGTTTTTT	CASQDRSEKLFF
TRBJ2-3	-	TRBV9	-	TGTGCCAGCAGCGTAGATGATAGGGGCTATAGCACAGATACGCAGTATTTT	CASSVDDRGYSTDTQYF
TRBJ1-2	-	TRBV28	-	TGTGCCAGCGTCGTCCGGGACTCTGGCTACACCTTC	CASVVRDSGYTF
TRBJ1-5	-	TRBV19	-	TGTGCCAGTAGTATAGGAGTGGGGGCGAGCAATCAGCCCCAGCATTTT	CASSIGVGASNQPQHF
TRBJ2-1	-	TRBV7-9	-	TGTGCCAGCAGCTTAAAGGGAGGACCAAGCAATGAGCAGTTCTTC	CASSLKGGPSNEQFF
TRBJ2-7	-	TRBV5-3	-	TGTGCCAGAAGCTCCCTCTACGAGCAGTACTTC	CARSSLYEQYF
TRBJ1-3	-	TRBV27	-	TGTGCCAGCAGCTTCGCCTATGCCCTTTTCTCTGGAAACACCATATATTTT	CASSFAYALFSGNTIYF
TRBJ2-7	-	TRBV6-6	many	TGTGCCAGCAGCCCCCTAGCACAGAGCTCCTACGAGCAGTACTTC	CASSPLAQSSYEQYF
TRBJ2-1	-	TRBV7-9	-	TGTGCCAGCAGCTTAAGCCTCTACAATGAGCAGTTCTTC	CASSLSLYNEQFF
TRBJ2-3	-	TRBV18	once	TGTGCCAGCTCACCAGCCGCAGGGCCCACAGATACGCAGTATTTT	CASSPAAGPTDTQYF
TRBJ2-5	TRBD1	TRBV7-7	-	TGTGCTAGCAGCTTAGCTCTACAGGGGCTGGGGGAGACCCAGTACTTC	CASSLALQGLGETQYF
TRBJ2-7	-	TRBV6-2/TRBV6-3	-	TGTGCCAGCCGCCGAGGGGGTGCGGGGGCGGTGAGCTCCTACGAGCAGTACTTC	CASRRGGAGAVSSYEQYF
TRBJ2-5	TRBD2	TRBV6-5	-	TGTGCCAGCAGTTACCAGGGACTAGCAAAAGAGACCCAGTACTTC	CASSYQGLAKETQYF
TRBJ2-1	TRBD2	TRBV19	-	TGTGCCAGTAGTGGACTAGCGGGAGCTAGTGAGCAGTTCTTC	CASSGLAGASEQFF
TRBJ2-1	-	TRBV5-1	-	TGCGCCAGCTCAGCGGGCGCCTACAATGAGCAGTTCTTC	CASSAGAYNEQFF